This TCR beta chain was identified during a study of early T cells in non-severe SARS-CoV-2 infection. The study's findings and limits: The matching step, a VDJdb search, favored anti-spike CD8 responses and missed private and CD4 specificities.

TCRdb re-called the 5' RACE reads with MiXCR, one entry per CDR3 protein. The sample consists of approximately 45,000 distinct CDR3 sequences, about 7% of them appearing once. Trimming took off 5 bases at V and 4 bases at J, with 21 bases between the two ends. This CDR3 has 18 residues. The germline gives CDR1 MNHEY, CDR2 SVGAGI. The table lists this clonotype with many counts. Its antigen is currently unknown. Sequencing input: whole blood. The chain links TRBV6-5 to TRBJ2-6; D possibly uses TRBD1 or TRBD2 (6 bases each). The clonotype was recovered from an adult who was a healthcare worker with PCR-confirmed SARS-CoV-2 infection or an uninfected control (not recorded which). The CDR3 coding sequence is TGTGCCAGCAGTACCCTTACGCCGGGGGCGCCCGGGGCCAACGTCCTGACTTTC. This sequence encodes CASSTLTPGAPGANVLTF.